This T cell receptor (beta chain) was recorded in a study of radiation and T cells in renal cell carcinoma. Study findings and constraints: Pretreatment tumor biopsies were lacking, so baseline clonotypes are unknown.

The table came from immunoSEQ multiplex PCR; TCRdb's copy has only in-frame clones and leaves some out. The sample shows about 170,000 clones, about 87% of them seen only once. Germline V gene lookup returns CDR1 SGHNT and CDR2 YENEEA. Trimming took off 3 bases at V and 1 base at J, with 6 bases between the two ends. The CDR3 is made up of 13 amino acids. Time point specified: blood 4 weeks post-SBRT, at nephrectomy. Sample treatment: 15 Gy SBRT to primary tumor, nephrectomy 4 weeks later. Nephrectomy followed 15 Gy stereotactic body radiation by 4 weeks. Blood was sampled at baseline, 2 weeks and 4 weeks after SBRT. The patient's renal cell carcinoma had clear cell pathology. Comment on this clone: The target antigen is unknown.

This TCR came from a woman aged 45-65 years with renal cell carcinoma. The J gene is TRBJ1-1, the V gene TRBV11-3; perhaps TRBD1 as D (5 bases). This specimen consisted of blood, obtained from a patient whose treatment included radiotherapy and nephrectomy. The CDR3 region is CASSFQGNTEAFF. The CDR3 nucleotides are TGTGCCAGCAGCTTCCAGGGGAACACTGAAGCTTTCTTT.